The 25 T cell receptor beta chains reported below all come from one sample, sequenced in a study of identical twins. TCRdb re-called the 5' RACE reads with MiXCR, one entry per CDR3 protein. The table records 250,000 or so distinct CDR3 sequences, about 12% of them present only once. The same data also contributed to another study, on yellow fever vaccine responses in identical twins.

The sequenced sample was memory (CD45RO+) T cells sorted from blood. These receptors all come from a woman younger than 30 in good health.

J is TRBJ2-3 and V is TRBV2; maybe TRBD2 (6 bases). The ends were cut back, 2 bases at V and 6 bases at J, with 18 bases in the middle. From germline, CDR1 is SNHLY and CDR2 FYNNEI. This CDR3 comprises 16 residues. CDR3 in amino acids: CASSEWISGDMDTQYF. The CDR3 bases are TGTGCCAGCAGTGAATGGATTAGCGGTGATATGGATACGCAGTATTTT.

This CDR3 is CSVALGNEQFF. The CDR3 coding sequence is TGCAGCGTTGCTCTCGGGAATGAGCAGTTCTTC. V and J are TRBV29-1 and TRBJ2-1; D call uncertain. CDR1 is SQVTM and CDR2 is ANQGSEA in the germline V gene. Between the trimmed V and J ends, which lost 4 bases and 7 bases, there was a span of 8 bases. The CDR3 consists of 11 residues.

There are a few counts of this clonotype. The CDR3 coding sequence is TGCGCCAGCAGTCAAGGACTAGCAGGCCTGCTCTACGAGCAGTACTTC. This encodes CASSQGLAGLLYEQYF. The chain links TRBV10-2 to TRBJ2-7; 8 bases agree with TRBD2. The CDR3 runs 16 residues. Germline loops: CDR1 WSHSY, CDR2 SAAADI. Trimming took 5 bases from V and 3 from J; bases not matched to a gene: 12.

This clonotype was found many times. V and J are TRBV30 and TRBJ2-1; D could derive from TRBD1 or TRBD2 (5 bases each). The CDR3 sequence is 15 residues long. Trimming took off 1 base at V and 3 bases at J, with 13 bases between the two ends. Germline-derived CDR1 and CDR2 are GTSNPN and SVGIG (reference sequence). CDR3 bases: TGTGCCTGGAGTGATGTGGGGACGGACTACAATGAGCAGTTCTTC. Residues: CAWSDVGTDYNEQFF.

V gene TRBV2 combines with J gene TRBJ2-1, with D unclear. Trimming pared 7 bases from V and 13 bases from J, leaving 23 bases between. The CDR3 has 14 residues. Germline lookup yields CDR1 SNHLY and CDR2 FYNNEI. DNA for the CDR3: TGTGCCAGCAAGGACCGGGTCCAAGCCCCGGTTCAGTTCTTC. This translates into CASKDRVQAPVQFF. Based on the CDR3 plus reference TRBV2 and TRBJ2-1, the full variable domain is EPEVTQTPSHQVTQMGQEVILRCVPISNHLYFYWYRQILGQKVEFLVSFYNNEISEKSEIFDDQFSVERPDGSNFTLKIRSTKLEDSAMYFCASKDRVQAPVQFFGPGTRLTVL.

This clonotype was detected ten times or more. The rearrangement links TRBV6-4 to TRBJ2-1, with D maybe TRBD1 (6 bases). CDR3 length: 16 amino acids. V was cut by 4 bases and J by 2 bases, with 15 bases left in between. Germline assignment: CDR1 MRHNA and CDR2 SNTAGT. In DNA, the CDR3 is TGTGCCAGCAGTGGGGATACAGGGCAGCCCTACAATGAGCAGTTCTTC. It codes for CASSGDTGQPYNEQFF.

This clonotype was counted only a few times. The genes are TRBV2 and TRBJ2-3; 9 positions agree with TRBD2. This CDR3 contains 18 residues. Unmatched junction bases numbered 14, after V lost 2 bases and J lost 5 bases. CDR1 and CDR2 from the germline V gene are SNHLY and FYNNEI. CDR3 region: CASSERLGVAGVQDTQYF. Written as DNA, the CDR3 is TGTGCCAGCAGTGAAAGGCTCGGGGTAGCGGGAGTCCAAGATACGCAGTATTTT.

This clonotype was recorded at least ten times. CDR3 loop: CSASRRTGGLETQYF. The CDR3 bases are TGCAGTGCTAGTAGGAGGACAGGGGGCTTGGAGACCCAGTACTTC. V is TRBV20-1 and J is TRBJ2-5; 11 bases agree with TRBD1. The length of the CDR3 is 15 residues. The J segment lost 5 bases and the V segment lost 3 bases, leaving 8 bases of the junction unmatched. From germline, CDR1 is DFQATT and CDR2 SNEGSKA (reference sequence).

The table lists this clonotype with many counts. This sequence joins TRBV27 and TRBJ2-5; TRBD1 agrees at 7 bases. Germline trimming cut 5 bases from V and 6 bases from J; bases unmatched to any gene: 6. The CDR3 is made up of 13 amino acids. Per germline, CDR1 MNHEY and CDR2 SMNVEV (reference sequence). The CDR3 DNA follows: TGTGCCAGCAGTACCACAGGGGTGAAGACCCAGTACTTC. It codes for CASSTTGVKTQYF.

The chain has TRBV6-1 and TRBJ1-1; perhaps TRBD1 as D (6 bases). Germline assignment: CDR1 MNHNS and CDR2 SASEGT. With 8 bases removed from V and 6 bases from J, the gap between germline ends came to 19 bases. The CDR3 consists of 14 residues. The CDR3 spells CASSTAGVLSEAFF. The CDR3 DNA is TGTGCCAGCTCGACGGCAGGGGTATTATCTGAAGCTTTCTTT.

This chain joins TRBV29-1 and TRBJ1-2, with D perhaps TRBD1 (5 bases). The V gene lost 4 bases and the J gene lost 4 bases, with 13 bases spanning the gap. The CDR3 sequence is 13 residues long. Germline lookup yields CDR1 SQVTM and CDR2 ANQGSEA. CDR3 bases: TGCAGCGTTGCTATGCGGGGGGGCTATGGCTACACCTTC. It specifies CSVAMRGGYGYTF.

In this sample, this clonotype turned up a few times. J is TRBJ2-1 and V is TRBV28, with 10 bases that match TRBD2. This CDR3 is built from 16 residues. The V gene's germline CDR1 is MDHEN and CDR2 SYDVKM. V shed 4 bases, J shed 7 bases, and the junction held 10 bases outside the gene matches. CDR3 sequence: CASSSLLAGVRNEQFF. The CDR3 nucleotides are TGTGCCAGCAGTTCCCTCCTAGCGGGAGTCAGGAATGAGCAGTTCTTC.

This clonotype has at least ten counts. The gene calls are TRBV12-3 or TRBV12-4 and TRBJ1-5; tentatively, D is TRBD1 (5 bases). CDR3 length equals 15 residues. The V end was cut by 4 bases, the J end by 4 bases, with 14 bases between. The CDR3, as DNA: TGTGCCAGCAGTTCTCGGACAACGATAAATCAGCCCCAGCATTTT. It is translated as CASSSRTTINQPQHF.

This chain connects TRBV6-1 to TRBJ2-7; TRBD1 matches at 12 bases. Germline lookup yields CDR1 MNHNS and CDR2 SASEGT. The length of the CDR3 is 15 residues. The trim removed 5 bases at V and 5 bases at J, leaving 7 bases unmatched. CDR3 loop: CASSIPGTGGNEQYF. The CDR3 bases are TGTGCCAGCAGTATTCCAGGGACAGGGGGCAACGAGCAGTACTTC.

The chain has TRBV2 and TRBJ1-6; 11 bases agree with TRBD1. Trimming cost V 6 bases and J 10 bases; bases outside gene matches: 5. Germline assignment: CDR1 SNHLY and CDR2 FYNNEI. This CDR3 contains 14 residues. CDR3 DNA sequence: TGTGCCAGCAGGGTCGGGACAGGGGGATCACCCCTCCACTTT. Amino acids: CASRVGTGGSPLHF. The full variable domain, its missing parts supplied by reference TRBV2 and TRBJ1-6, is EPEVTQTPSHQVTQMGQEVILRCVPISNHLYFYWYRQILGQKVEFLVSFYNNEISEKSEIFDDQFSVERPDGSNFTLKIRSTKLEDSAMYFCASRVGTGGSPLHFGNGTRLTVT.

This chain connects TRBV10-3 to TRBJ2-7; D unclear. The CDR3 runs 15 residues. From germline, CDR1 is ENHRY and CDR2 SYGVKD. Trimming pared 8 bases from V and 3 bases from J, leaving 20 bases between. Here the CDR3 DNA reads TGTGCCATCGGAGAAGGCACCCACGGACGCTACGAGCAGTACTTC. Amino acids: CAIGEGTHGRYEQYF.

This clonotype was counted ten times or more. The chain links TRBV4-2 to TRBJ1-1; no clear D. V was pared by 0 bases and J by 11 bases, with 16 bases between. The CDR3 runs to 14 residues. CDR1 and CDR2 from the germline V gene are LGHNA and YNFKEQ. CDR3 sequence (DNA): TGTGCCAGCAGCCAAGAGGGTGAGGGCCGTGGGGCTTTCTTT. Its translation is CASSQEGEGRGAFF.

This clonotype has at least ten counts. The V gene is TRBV28, the J gene TRBJ2-7; 7 nucleotides align to TRBD2. J gave up 6 bases and V 3 bases, and 5 bases lay outside the gene matches. This CDR3 is built from 13 residues. Germline CDR1 and CDR2: MDHEN and SYDVKM. CDR3 in DNA: TGTGCCAGCAGTTTCTCAGCGGGGACCGAGCAGTACTTC. Protein product: CASSFSAGTEQYF. Complete variable domain (other parts from reference TRBV28 and TRBJ2-7): DVKVTQSSRYLVKRTGEKVFLECVQDMDHENMFWYRQDPGLGLRLIYFSYDVKMKEKGDIPEGYSVSREKKERFSLILESASTNQTSMYLCASSFSAGTEQYFGPGTRLTVT.

This clonotype was counted between two and nine times. The chain combines TRBV6-6 with TRBJ1-1, with a weak D call TRBD1 (5 bases). The CDR3 sequence is 12 residues long. Trimming stripped 4 bases from V and 7 bases from J, with 10 bases between. The germline gives CDR1 MNHNY, CDR2 SVGAGI (reference sequence). The CDR3 loop reads CASSSPGGEAFF. DNA for the CDR3: TGTGCCAGCAGTTCCCCGGGGGGTGAAGCTTTCTTT.

Remarks on this clonotype: This may come from a read error, since a much larger clone is one base off. CDR3 protein: CASSLGRLKEKQYF. CDR3 DNA sequence: TGCGCCAGCAGCTTGGGCCGGTTGAAGGAGAAGCAGTACTTC. This chain links TRBV5-1 with TRBJ2-7; D not certain. Germline V gene data show CDR1 as SGHRS and CDR2 as YFSETQ. The CDR3 is 14 residues long. V was pared by 0 bases and J by 8 bases, with 15 bases between.

The CDR3 coding sequence is TGCGCCAGCAGCTTGGGCGGACAGGGGTTCGGCGAGCAGTACTTC. It is translated as CASSLGGQGFGEQYF. The V gene is TRBV5-1, the J gene TRBJ2-7; 9 nucleotides line up with TRBD1. CDR1 and CDR2 from the germline V gene are SGHRS and YFSETQ. The length of the CDR3 is 15 residues. With 0 bases clipped from V and 6 bases from J, the junction kept 7 bases outside the gene matches.

This clonotype was observed many times. The chain uses TRBV3-1 and TRBJ1-1; 8 bases line up with TRBD1. The germline V gene encodes CDR1 LGHDT and CDR2 YNNKEL (reference sequence). V shed 6 bases and J 8 bases; nucleotides not matched to a gene: 8. The length of the CDR3 is 13 residues. Here the CDR3 DNA reads TGTGCCAGCAGTAAGACAGGGGCCCTCGAAGCTTTCTTT. This gives the protein CASSKTGALEAFF.

This clonotype was counted many times. The V gene is TRBV27, the J gene TRBJ1-3; D is undetermined. CDR1 is MNHEY, CDR2 SMNVEV, per germline (reference sequence). V lost 0 bases and J lost 3, with 3 bases in between. The CDR3 is 13 residues long. The CDR3 protein is CASSLSGGNTIYF. DNA of the CDR3: TGTGCCAGCAGTTTATCGGGTGGAAACACCATATATTTT.

This clonotype was counted between two and nine times. The rearrangement links TRBV9 to TRBJ2-5, with 9 bases identical to TRBD1. This CDR3 is 16 amino acids long. Germline values: CDR1 SGDLS, CDR2 YYNGEE. Trimming at V came to 4 bases and at J to 2 bases, leaving 9 bases not matched to a gene. CDR3 protein: CASSRGVGTGQETQYF. The CDR3 region has the DNA TGTGCCAGCAGCAGAGGCGTCGGGACAGGGCAAGAGACCCAGTACTTC.

This clonotype has a count of ten or more. The genes are TRBV15 and TRBJ2-1; the D gene is possibly TRBD2 (6 bases). The CDR3 consists of 17 residues. Trimming took off 3 bases at V and 0 bases at J, with 15 bases between the two ends. Looked up from germline, CDR1 is LNHNV and CDR2 is YYDKDF (reference sequence). In nucleotides, the CDR3 is TGTGCCACCAGCAGGGGATTTAGCGGAGCCTCCTACAATGAGCAGTTCTTC. Amino acids: CATSRGFSGASYNEQFF.